These 2 T cell receptor beta chains originate from one sample sequenced in a study of circulating CD8 cells and anti-PD-1 response in melanoma. From live CD3+CD8+TCRalphabeta+ cells, four PD-1 and/or TIGIT subsets were sorted. Each library started from roughly 16 ng of total RNA using the QIAseq Immune Repertoire TCR panel. TCRdb reprocessed the reads via MiXCR and lists one record per CDR3 protein. Of 400 to 450 distinct CDR3 sequences in the sample, 12% to 15% were seen once. The material sequenced was CD8+ T cells from PBMCs, taken at baseline or after one month of anti-PD-1 therapy (not recorded which). Receptors originate from a human donor with melanoma.

In the case of this clonotype: A much larger clonotype is one base distant, so this may be a read error. V gene TRBV28 combines with J gene TRBJ2-3; TRBD1 matches 10 bases. The CDR3 extends over 16 amino acids. Germline CDR1 is MDHEN and CDR2 is SYDVKM. V shed 6 bases and J 2 bases; nucleotides not matched to a gene: 8. In nucleotides, the CDR3 is TGTGCCAGCAGAGGCCTGGACAGGGGGGCCACAGATACGCAGTATTTT. It translates to CASRGLDRGATDTQYF.

The chain joins TRBV7-2 to TRBJ2-3; D is uncertain. V lost 1 base and J 8 bases, leaving 7 bases between the germline ends. This CDR3 spans 12 amino acids. Per germline, CDR1 SGHTA and CDR2 FQGNSA. CDR3 sequence reads: CASSLDLGTQYF. As DNA, the CDR3 is TGTGCCAGCAGCTTAGACTTGGGTACGCAGTATTTT.